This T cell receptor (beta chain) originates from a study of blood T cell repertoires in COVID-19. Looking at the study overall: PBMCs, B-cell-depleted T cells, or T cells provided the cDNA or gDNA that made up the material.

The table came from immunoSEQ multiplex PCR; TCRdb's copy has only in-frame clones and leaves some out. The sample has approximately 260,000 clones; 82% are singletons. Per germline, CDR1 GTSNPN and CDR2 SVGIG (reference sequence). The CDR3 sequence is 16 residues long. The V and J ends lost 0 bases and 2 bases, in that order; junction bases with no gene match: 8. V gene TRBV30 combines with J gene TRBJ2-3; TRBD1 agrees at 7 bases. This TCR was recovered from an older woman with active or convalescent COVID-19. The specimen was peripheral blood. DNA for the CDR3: TGTGCCTGGAGTGTAGGGGCAGGGGGTTTCACAGATACGCAGTATTTT. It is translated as CAWSVGAGGFTDTQYF. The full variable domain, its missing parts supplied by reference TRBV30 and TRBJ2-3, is SQTIHQWPATLVQPVGSPLSLECTVEGTSNPNLYWYRQAAGRGLQLLFYSVGIGQISSEVPQNLSASRPQDRQFILSSKKLLLSDSGFYLCAWSVGAGGFTDTQYFGPGTRLTVL.